Listed here are 23 T cell receptor beta chains from one sample, sequenced in a study of CD4+ T cells in melanoma. The repertoire was sequenced with immunoSEQ multiplex PCR; TCRdb's copy has only in-frame clones and lacks some. The table shows about 140,000 clones, with about nine tenths occurring only once. These receptors were taken from a human donor with melanoma.

This clone is a singleton in its sample. This chain uses TRBV7-8 with TRBJ1-1, with D unresolved. V was cut by 1 base and J by 8 bases, with 8 bases left in between. CDR3 length: 12 residues. CDR1 and CDR2 from the germline V gene are SGHVS and FQNEAQ. The CDR3 protein is CASSLGAGEAFF. CDR3 bases: TGTGCCAGCAGCTTAGGCGCGGGAGAAGCTTTCTTT.

This chain links TRBV7-9 with TRBJ2-5; 9 bases are a match to TRBD2. Looked up from germline, CDR1 is SEHNR and CDR2 is FQNEAQ (reference sequence). The CDR3 runs to 14 residues. J lost 4 bases, V lost 6 bases, and 6 bases had no gene match. CDR3 DNA: TGTGCCAGCAGGAGTAGCGGGGGTGGAGAGACCCAGTACTTC. Its protein is CASRSSGGGETQYF.

The chain is built from TRBV6-5 and TRBJ1-5; D gene uncertain. This CDR3 comprises 16 residues. Germline V gene data show CDR1 as MNHEY and CDR2 as SVGAGI. Between the trimmed V and J ends, which lost 0 bases and 0 bases, there was a span of 9 bases. In nucleotides, the CDR3 is TGTGCCAGCAGTTACTCGTATCCAGCTAGCAATCAGCCCCAGCATTTT. It translates to CASSYSYPASNQPQHF.

The chain uses TRBV2 and TRBJ2-2; TRBD2 matches at 8 bases. Germline assignment: CDR1 SNHLY and CDR2 FYNNEI. The CDR3 contains 14 residues. The junction had 2 bases not matched to a gene; V was cut back by 8 bases and J by 0 bases. The CDR3 DNA follows: TGTGCCAGCTCGCGGGGGGCGAACACCGGGGAGCTGTTTTTT. Amino acid sequence: CASSRGANTGELFF. Using reference TRBV2 and TRBJ2-2 for the parts outside the CDR3, the full variable domain is EPEVTQTPSHQVTQMGQEVILRCVPISNHLYFYWYRQILGQKVEFLVSFYNNEISEKSEIFDDQFSVERPDGSNFTLKIRSTKLEDSAMYFCASSRGANTGELFFGEGSRLTVL.

The chain couples TRBV5-1 to TRBJ1-1; no clear D gene. Trimming removed 4 bases at V and 11 bases at J, with 21 bases between. There are 14 residues in the CDR3. Germline-derived CDR1 and CDR2 are SGHRS and YFSETQ. CDR3 residues: CASSPMDLTMAAFF. The CDR3 bases are TGCGCCAGCAGCCCAATGGACTTGACCATGGCGGCTTTCTTT.

A single count supports this clone. CDR3 nucleotides: TGTGCCATCAGTGAGGCAGGGGGTAGCTACGAGCAGTACTTC. Translating it yields CAISEAGGSYEQYF. The V and J genes are TRBV10-3 and TRBJ2-7, with 7 bases fitting TRBD1. The length of the CDR3 is 14 residues. The V gene end was trimmed by 2 bases and the J gene end by 3 bases; junction bases not matched to a gene: 4. Germline CDR1 ENHRY, CDR2 SYGVKD.

The CDR3 DNA reads as TGTGCCAGCTCACCAACCGGGACGGAGGGATATGGCTACACCTTC. Translation: CASSPTGTEGYGYTF. The chain recombines TRBV18 with TRBJ1-2; tentative D call: TRBD1 (5 bases). The CDR3 consists of 15 residues. Deletions cut 2 bases from V and 5 bases from J, with 15 bases between. The germline CDR1 and CDR2 sequences are KGHSH and LQKENI.

The chain links TRBV2 to TRBJ2-3, with a tentative D call TRBD2 (5 bases). With 7 bases removed from V and 2 bases from J, the gap between germline ends came to 16 bases. CDR1 is SNHLY and CDR2 is FYNNEI in the germline V gene. This CDR3 has 15 residues. The DNA for the CDR3 is TGTGCCAGCACTTTCGGAGGTCTCCTCACAGATACGCAGTATTTT. Protein sequence: CASTFGGLLTDTQYF.

This chain joins TRBV6-5 and TRBJ2-5, with 11 nucleotides matching TRBD2. The ends lost 4 bases at V and 0 bases at J; junction bases unmatched: 4. CDR3 size: 16 residues. Germline lookup yields CDR1 MNHEY and CDR2 SVGAGI. This chain's CDR3 is CASSLASGGYQETQYF. The CDR3 DNA is TGTGCCAGCAGTTTAGCTAGCGGGGGGTACCAAGAGACCCAGTACTTC.

The chain uses TRBV29-1 and TRBJ2-1, with D possibly matching TRBD1 (6 bases). Germline V gene lookup returns CDR1 SQVTM and CDR2 ANQGSEA. CDR3 length equals 14 residues. V was shortened by 4 bases and J by 7 bases, with 17 bases between the two germline ends. The CDR3 here is CSVAPWGQVNEQFF. The CDR3 bases are TGCAGCGTTGCCCCCTGGGGGCAAGTGAATGAGCAGTTCTTC.

This chain uses TRBV7-6 with TRBJ2-5, with D tentatively TRBD1 or TRBD2 (5 bases each). Trimming removed 3 bases at V and 2 bases at J, with 10 bases between. CDR1 and CDR2 from the germline V gene are SGHVS and FNYEAQ. The CDR3 consists of 14 residues. The CDR3 nucleotides read TGTGCCAGCAGCTTCATAGAGGGGCAAGAGACCCAGTACTTC. It specifies CASSFIEGQETQYF.

V usage is TRBV4-2 and J usage is TRBJ1-2, with D maybe TRBD1 (6 bases). CDR1 is LGHNA and CDR2 is YNFKEQ in the germline V gene. This CDR3 contains 16 residues. V lost 1 base, J lost 3 bases, and 15 bases lay in between. The CDR3 protein is CASSQGKGGNHYGYTF. DNA for the CDR3: TGTGCCAGCAGCCAAGGAAAGGGGGGAAATCACTATGGCTACACCTTC.

The genes are TRBV5-5 and TRBJ1-2; D call uncertain. The length of the CDR3 is 12 residues. Germline values: CDR1 SGHKS, CDR2 YYEKEE (reference sequence). The V end was cut by 3 bases, the J end by 9 bases, with 12 bases between. The CDR3 bases are TGTGCCAGCAGCTCACCGGCCAATAGCTACACCTTC. This gives the protein CASSSPANSYTF.

The rearrangement uses TRBV6-1 and TRBJ1-6; maybe TRBD1 (5 bases). Between the trimmed V and J ends, which lost 10 bases and 10 bases, there was a span of 17 bases. Germline V gives CDR1 MNHNS, CDR2 SASEGT. This CDR3 region has 13 residues. This CDR3 is CATRGNSESPLHF. DNA of the CDR3: TGTGCCACCCGGGGGAATTCGGAATCACCCCTCCACTTT.

This chain joins TRBV28 and TRBJ2-5, with 11 bases fitting TRBD2. The germline V gene encodes CDR1 MDHEN and CDR2 SYDVKM. The CDR3 sequence is 16 residues long. The junction had 12 bases not matched to a gene; V was cut back by 7 bases and J by 5 bases. CDR3 nucleotides: TGTGCCAGCAAGAGGGCTAGCGGGGGGCGGGGGGAGACCCAGTACTTC. The encoded protein is CASKRASGGRGETQYF. The full variable domain, its missing parts supplied by reference TRBV28 and TRBJ2-5, is DVKVTQSSRYLVKRTGEKVFLECVQDMDHENMFWYRQDPGLGLRLIYFSYDVKMKEKGDIPEGYSVSREKKERFSLILESASTNQTSMYLCASKRASGGRGETQYFGPGTRLLVL.

V is TRBV2 and J is TRBJ2-7, with TRBD2 matching 8 bases. V shed 6 bases, J shed 4 bases, and the junction held 8 bases outside the gene matches. Looked up from germline, CDR1 is SNHLY and CDR2 is FYNNEI. This CDR3 is 14 amino acids long. The CDR3 DNA sequence: TGTGCCAGCAGAGCCGGGGGGGACGGTTACGAGCAGTACTTC. This encodes CASRAGGDGYEQYF.

This chain connects TRBV5-1 to TRBJ2-3, with 9 nucleotides matching TRBD2. There are 16 residues in the CDR3. The germline V gene encodes CDR1 SGHRS and CDR2 YFSETQ. With 0 bases clipped from V and 2 bases from J, the junction kept 4 bases outside the gene matches. CDR3 region: CASSLALAGNTDTQYF. The CDR3 DNA reads TGCGCCAGCAGCTTGGCCCTAGCGGGGAACACAGATACGCAGTATTTT.

The chain joins TRBV2 to TRBJ1-5; D gene unclear. Germline V gene sequence: CDR1 SNHLY, CDR2 FYNNEI. This CDR3 region has 13 residues. Trimming left V 7 bases short and J 0 bases short, with 7 bases between. The CDR3 spells CASTGNSNQPQHF. The CDR3 DNA is TGTGCCAGCACAGGTAATAGCAATCAGCCCCAGCATTTT.

The V call is TRBV5-1, the J call TRBJ1-2; D unclear. Looked up from germline, CDR1 is SGHRS and CDR2 is YFSETQ. Trimming stripped 2 bases from V and 0 bases from J, with 11 bases between. The CDR3 length is 15 residues. The CDR3 region has the DNA TGCGCCAGCAGCTTTCTGGTCGGAGCTAACTATGGCTACACCTTC. Protein: CASSFLVGANYGYTF.

The J gene is TRBJ2-7, the V gene TRBV27, with no clear D. CDR3 length: 11 amino acids. V dropped 5 bases and J dropped 6 bases, with 8 bases sitting between them. Per germline, CDR1 MNHEY and CDR2 SMNVEV (reference sequence). CDR3 residues: CASSRLGEQYF. The CDR3 DNA sequence: TGTGCCAGCAGTCGGCTCGGCGAGCAGTACTTC.

CDR3 in amino acids: CASSQNWGQPQHF. The DNA for the CDR3 is TGTGCCAGCAGTCAGAACTGGGGTCAGCCCCAGCATTTT. The chain couples TRBV2 to TRBJ1-5; D unclear. V shed 5 bases and J shed 6 bases, with 11 bases lying between them. The CDR3 is 13 residues long. Germline CDR1 is SNHLY and CDR2 is FYNNEI.

This clone occurred once. The gene calls are TRBV7-8 and TRBJ2-5; D unresolved. Germline V gene data show CDR1 as SGHVS and CDR2 as FQNEAQ. The CDR3 covers 15 residues. Trimming left V 3 bases short and J 1 base short, with 12 bases between. CDR3 in amino acids: CASSLRETAQETQYF. The CDR3 DNA reads TGTGCCAGCAGCTTGCGTGAGACCGCCCAAGAGACCCAGTACTTC.

The genes are TRBV27 and TRBJ2-7; D is perhaps TRBD2 (5 bases). V lost 8 bases to trimming and J lost 4 bases, with 15 bases between them. This CDR3 is 13 amino acids long. Germline CDR1 reads MNHEY; CDR2 reads SMNVEV (reference sequence). The CDR3 is CASSPSRGYEQYF. In DNA, the CDR3 is TGTGCCAGCTCACCTAGCCGAGGGTACGAGCAGTACTTC.